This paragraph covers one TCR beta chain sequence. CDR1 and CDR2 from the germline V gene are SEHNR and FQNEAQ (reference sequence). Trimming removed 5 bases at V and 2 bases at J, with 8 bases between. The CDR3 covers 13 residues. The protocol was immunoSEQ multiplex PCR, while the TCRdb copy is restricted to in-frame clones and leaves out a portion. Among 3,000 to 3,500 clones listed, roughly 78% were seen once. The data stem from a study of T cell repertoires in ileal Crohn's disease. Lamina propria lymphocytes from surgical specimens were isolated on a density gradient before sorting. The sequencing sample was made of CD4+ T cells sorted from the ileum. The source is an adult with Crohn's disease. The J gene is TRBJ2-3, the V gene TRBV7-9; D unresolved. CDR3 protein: CASSPVDTDTQYF. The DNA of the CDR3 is TGTGCCAGCAGCCCGGTAGACACAGATACGCAGTATTTT.